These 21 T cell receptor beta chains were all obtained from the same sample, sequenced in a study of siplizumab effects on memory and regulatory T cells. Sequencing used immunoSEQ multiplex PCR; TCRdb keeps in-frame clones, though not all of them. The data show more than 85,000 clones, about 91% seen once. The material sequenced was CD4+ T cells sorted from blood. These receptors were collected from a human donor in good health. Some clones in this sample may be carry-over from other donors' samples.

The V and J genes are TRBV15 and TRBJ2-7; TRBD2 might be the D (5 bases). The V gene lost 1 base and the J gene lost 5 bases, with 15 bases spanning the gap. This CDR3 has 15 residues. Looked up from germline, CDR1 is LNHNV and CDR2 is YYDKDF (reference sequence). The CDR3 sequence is CATSRAARGFNEQYF. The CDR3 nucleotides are TGTGCCACCAGCAGAGCCGCCCGGGGATTCAACGAGCAGTACTTC.

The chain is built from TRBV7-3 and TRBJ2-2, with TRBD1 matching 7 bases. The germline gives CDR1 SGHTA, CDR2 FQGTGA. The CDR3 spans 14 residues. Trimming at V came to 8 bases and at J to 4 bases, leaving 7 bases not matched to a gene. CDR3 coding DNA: TGTGCCAGCCTCGAGACAGGGACCACCGGGGAGCTGTTTTTT. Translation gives CASLETGTTGELFF.

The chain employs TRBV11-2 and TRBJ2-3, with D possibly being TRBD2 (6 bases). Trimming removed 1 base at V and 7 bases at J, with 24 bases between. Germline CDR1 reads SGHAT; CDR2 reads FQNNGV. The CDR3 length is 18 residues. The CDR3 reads CASSLAPPGTWGVNTQYF. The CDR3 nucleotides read TGTGCCAGCAGCTTAGCCCCCCCCGGGACGTGGGGGGTGAATACGCAGTATTTT.

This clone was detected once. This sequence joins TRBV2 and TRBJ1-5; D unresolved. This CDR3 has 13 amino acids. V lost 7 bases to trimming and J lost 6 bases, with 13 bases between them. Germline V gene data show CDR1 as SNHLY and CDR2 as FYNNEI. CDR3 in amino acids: CASTAQSRQPQHF. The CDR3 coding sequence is TGTGCCAGCACCGCACAGAGTCGTCAGCCCCAGCATTTT.

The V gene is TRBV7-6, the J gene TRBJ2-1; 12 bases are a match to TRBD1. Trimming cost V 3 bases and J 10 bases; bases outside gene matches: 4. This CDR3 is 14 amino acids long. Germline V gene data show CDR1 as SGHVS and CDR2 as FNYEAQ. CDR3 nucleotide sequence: TGTGCCAGCAGCTTGGGACAGGGGGCGGGAGAGCAGTTCTTC. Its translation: CASSLGQGAGEQFF.

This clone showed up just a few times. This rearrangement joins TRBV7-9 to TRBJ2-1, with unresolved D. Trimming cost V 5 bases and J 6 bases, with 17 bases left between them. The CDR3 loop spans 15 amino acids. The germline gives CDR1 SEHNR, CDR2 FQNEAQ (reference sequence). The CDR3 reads CASSPPFRFGNEQFF. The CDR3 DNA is TGTGCCAGCAGCCCCCCGTTTCGGTTCGGCAATGAGCAGTTCTTC.

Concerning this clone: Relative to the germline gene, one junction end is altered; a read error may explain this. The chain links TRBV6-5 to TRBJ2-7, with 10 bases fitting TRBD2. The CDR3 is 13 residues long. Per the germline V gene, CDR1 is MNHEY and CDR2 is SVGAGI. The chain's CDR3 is CASSYSLAGAFNF. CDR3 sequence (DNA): TGTGCCAGCAGTTACTCGCTAGCGGGAGCGTTCAATTTC.

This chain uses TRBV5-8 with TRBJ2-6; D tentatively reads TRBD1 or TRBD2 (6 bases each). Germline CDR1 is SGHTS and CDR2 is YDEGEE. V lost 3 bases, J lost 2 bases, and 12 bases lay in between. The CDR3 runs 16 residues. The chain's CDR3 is CASSWAGGAGANVLTF. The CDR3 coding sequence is TGTGCCAGCAGCTGGGCCGGGGGCGCTGGGGCCAACGTCCTGACTTTC.

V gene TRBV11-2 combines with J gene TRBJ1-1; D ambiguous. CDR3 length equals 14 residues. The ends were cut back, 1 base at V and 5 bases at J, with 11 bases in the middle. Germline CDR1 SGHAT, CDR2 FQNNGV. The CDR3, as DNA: TGTGCCAGCAGCTTAGCCCGAGTTAAGACTGAAGCTTTCTTT. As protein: CASSLARVKTEAFF.

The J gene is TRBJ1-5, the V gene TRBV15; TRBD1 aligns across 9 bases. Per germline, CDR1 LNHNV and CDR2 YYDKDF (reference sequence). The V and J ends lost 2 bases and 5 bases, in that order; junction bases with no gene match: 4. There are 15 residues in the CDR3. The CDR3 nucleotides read TGTGCCACCAGCAGAATACAGGGGGCATATCAGCCCCAGCATTTT. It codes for CATSRIQGAYQPQHF.

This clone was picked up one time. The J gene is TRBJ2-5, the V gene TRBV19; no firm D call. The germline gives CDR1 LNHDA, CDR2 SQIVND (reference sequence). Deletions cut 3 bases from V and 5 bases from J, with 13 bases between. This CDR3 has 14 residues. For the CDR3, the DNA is TGTGCCAGTAGTATGGCGCTAGATCGGGAGACCCAGTACTTC. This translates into CASSMALDRETQYF.

This CDR3 is CAWSPSKETQYF. The CDR3 region has the DNA TGTGCCTGGAGCCCCTCTAAAGAGACCCAGTACTTC. The V and J genes are TRBV30 and TRBJ2-5, with D unclear. The V and J ends lost 3 bases and 3 bases respectively, with 8 bases between them. This CDR3 spans 12 amino acids. CDR1 GTSNPN and CDR2 SVGIG come from the germline V gene (reference sequence). The variable domain in full, completed from reference TRBV30 and TRBJ2-5, reads SQTIHQWPATLVQPVGSPLSLECTVEGTSNPNLYWYRQAAGRGLQLLFYSVGIGQISSEVPQNLSASRPQDRQFILSSKKLLLSDSGFYLCAWSPSKETQYFGPGTRLLVL.

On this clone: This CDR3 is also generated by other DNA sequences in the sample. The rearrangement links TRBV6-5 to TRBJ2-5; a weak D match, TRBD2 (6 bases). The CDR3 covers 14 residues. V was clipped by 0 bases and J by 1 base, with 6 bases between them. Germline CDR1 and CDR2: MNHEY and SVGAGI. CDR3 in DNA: TGTGCCAGCAGTTACTCGCGGGGCCAAGAGACCCAGTACTTC. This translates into CASSYSRGQETQYF.

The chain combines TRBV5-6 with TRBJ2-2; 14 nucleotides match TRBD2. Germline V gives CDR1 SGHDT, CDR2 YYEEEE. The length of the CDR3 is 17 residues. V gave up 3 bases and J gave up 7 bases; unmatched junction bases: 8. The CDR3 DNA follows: TGTGCCAGCAGCTGGGCACAGGGACTAGCGGGAGTCGGGGAGCTGTTTTTT. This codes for CASSWAQGLAGVGELFF.

The chain's CDR3 is CASSLAPSVSSYEQYF. CDR3 DNA sequence: TGTGCCAGCAGCTTAGCACCAAGCGTTAGCTCCTACGAGCAGTACTTC. The V and J genes are TRBV7-2 and TRBJ2-7; D not resolved. The CDR3 spans 16 residues. V dropped 0 bases and J dropped 0 bases, with 12 bases sitting between them. Looked up from germline, CDR1 is SGHTA and CDR2 is FQGNSA.

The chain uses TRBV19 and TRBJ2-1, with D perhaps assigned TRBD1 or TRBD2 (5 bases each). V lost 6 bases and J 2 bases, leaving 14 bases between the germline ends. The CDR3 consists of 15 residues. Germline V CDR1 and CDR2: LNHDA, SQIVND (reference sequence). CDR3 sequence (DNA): TGTGCCAGTAGCATTCTGGGGGAAGCCTACAATGAGCAGTTCTTC. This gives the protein CASSILGEAYNEQFF.

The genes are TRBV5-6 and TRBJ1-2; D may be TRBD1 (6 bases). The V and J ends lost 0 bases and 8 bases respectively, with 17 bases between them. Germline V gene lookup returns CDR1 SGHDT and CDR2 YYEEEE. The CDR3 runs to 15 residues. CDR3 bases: TGTGCCAGCAGCTTGGACTCGACAGGCGCAAGGGGCTACACCTTC. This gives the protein CASSLDSTGARGYTF.

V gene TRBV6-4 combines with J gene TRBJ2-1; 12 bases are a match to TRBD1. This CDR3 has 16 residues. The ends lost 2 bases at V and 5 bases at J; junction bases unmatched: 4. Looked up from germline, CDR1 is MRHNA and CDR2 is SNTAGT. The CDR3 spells CASSDKGQGANNEQFF. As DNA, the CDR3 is TGTGCCAGCAGTGACAAGGGACAGGGGGCTAACAATGAGCAGTTCTTC.

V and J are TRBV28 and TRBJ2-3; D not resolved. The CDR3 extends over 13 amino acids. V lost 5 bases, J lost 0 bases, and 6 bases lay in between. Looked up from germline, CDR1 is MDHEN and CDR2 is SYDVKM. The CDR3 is CASSVPSTDTQYF. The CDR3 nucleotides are TGTGCCAGCAGTGTACCTAGCACAGATACGCAGTATTTT.

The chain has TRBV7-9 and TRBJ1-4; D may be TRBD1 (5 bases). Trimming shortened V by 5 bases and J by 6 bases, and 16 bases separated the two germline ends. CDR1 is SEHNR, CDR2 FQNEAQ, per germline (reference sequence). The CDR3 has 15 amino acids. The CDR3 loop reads CASSTGGSRDEKLFF. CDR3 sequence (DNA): TGTGCCAGCAGCACAGGAGGGAGTCGAGATGAAAAACTGTTTTTT.

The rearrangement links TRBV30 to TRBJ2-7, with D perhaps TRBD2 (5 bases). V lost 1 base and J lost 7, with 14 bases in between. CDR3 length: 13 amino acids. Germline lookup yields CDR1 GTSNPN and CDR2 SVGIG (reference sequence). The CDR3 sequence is CAWSGGREGEQYF. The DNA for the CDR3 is TGTGCCTGGAGTGGAGGACGGGAAGGGGAGCAGTACTTC.